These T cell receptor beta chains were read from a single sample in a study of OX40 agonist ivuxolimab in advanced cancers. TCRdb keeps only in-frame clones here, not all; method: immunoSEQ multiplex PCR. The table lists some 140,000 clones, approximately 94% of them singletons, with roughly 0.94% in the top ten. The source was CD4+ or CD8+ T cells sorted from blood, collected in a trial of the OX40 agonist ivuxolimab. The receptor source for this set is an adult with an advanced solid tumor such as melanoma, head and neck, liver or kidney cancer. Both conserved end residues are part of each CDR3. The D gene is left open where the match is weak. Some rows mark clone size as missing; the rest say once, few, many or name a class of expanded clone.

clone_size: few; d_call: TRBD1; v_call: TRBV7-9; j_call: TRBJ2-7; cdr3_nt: TGTGCCAGCAGTGCGACAGGGCTGAACTACGAGCAGTACTTC; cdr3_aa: CASSATGLNYEQYF
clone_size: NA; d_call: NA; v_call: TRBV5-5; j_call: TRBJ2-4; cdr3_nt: TGTGCCAGCAGCCCTCTTCTTGGGACGGCGGGAACCAAAAACATTCAGTACTTC; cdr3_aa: CASSPLLGTAGTKNIQYF
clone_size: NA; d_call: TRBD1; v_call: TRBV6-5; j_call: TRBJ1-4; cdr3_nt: TGTGCCAGCAGTTTTGGACAGGGAACTGAAAAACTGTTTTTT; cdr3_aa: CASSFGQGTEKLFF
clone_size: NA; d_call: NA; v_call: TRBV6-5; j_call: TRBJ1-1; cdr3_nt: TGTGCCAGCAGTTCACAAGTACCTCTTGAAGCTTTCTTT; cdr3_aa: CASSSQVPLEAFF
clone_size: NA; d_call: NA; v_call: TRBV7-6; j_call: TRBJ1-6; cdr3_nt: TGTGCCAGCAGCCCCGTGGCCGAGGGTAATTCACCCCTCCACTTT; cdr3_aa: CASSPVAEGNSPLHF
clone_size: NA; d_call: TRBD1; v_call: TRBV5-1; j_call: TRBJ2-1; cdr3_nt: TGCGCCAGCAGCTTGGACGGACAGGCGTACAATGAGCAGTTCTTC; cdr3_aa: CASSLDGQAYNEQFF
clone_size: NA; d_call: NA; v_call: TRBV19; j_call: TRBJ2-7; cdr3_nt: TGTGCCAGTAGTATAAAAGGGGACTCCGCCTACGAGCAGTACTTC; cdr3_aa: CASSIKGDSAYEQYF
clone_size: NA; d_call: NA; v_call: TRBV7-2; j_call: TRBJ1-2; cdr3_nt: TGTGCCAGCAGCTTAGGTCTTCAGGGATCGTGGTATGGCTACACCTTC; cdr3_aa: CASSLGLQGSWYGYTF
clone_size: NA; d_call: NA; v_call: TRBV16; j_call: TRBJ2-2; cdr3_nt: TGTGCCAGCAGCCAATGGGGACACAGTACCGGGGAGCTGTTTTTT; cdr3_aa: CASSQWGHSTGELFF
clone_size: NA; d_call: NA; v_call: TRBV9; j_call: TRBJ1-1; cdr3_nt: TGTGCCAGCAGCGAGTGGCACCGGGGCGCTGAAGCTTTCTTT; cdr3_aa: CASSEWHRGAEAFF
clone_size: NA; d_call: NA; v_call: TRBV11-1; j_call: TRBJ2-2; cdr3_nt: TGTGCCAGCAGCCGGGCGGGGAACACCGGGGAGCTGTTTTTT; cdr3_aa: CASSRAGNTGELFF
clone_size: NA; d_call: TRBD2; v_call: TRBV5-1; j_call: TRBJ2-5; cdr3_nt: TGCGCCACCAAAGGTGGGGCTAGCGGCCCCTTATTTAGGGAGACCCAGTACTTC; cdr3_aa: CATKGGASGPLFRETQYF
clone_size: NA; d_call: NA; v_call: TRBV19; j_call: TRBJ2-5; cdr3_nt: TGTGCCAGTAGTATAGGGGGCTTCCCCCAAGAGACCCAGTACTTC; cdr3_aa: CASSIGGFPQETQYF
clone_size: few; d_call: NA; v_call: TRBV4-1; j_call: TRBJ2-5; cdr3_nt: TGCGCCAGCAGCCGGTTGCCGAACAGCTACCAAGAGACCCAGTACTTC; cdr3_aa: CASSRLPNSYQETQYF
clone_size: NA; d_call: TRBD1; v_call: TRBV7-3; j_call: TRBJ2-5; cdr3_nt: TGTGCCAGCAGCCGACGACAGGGGGAGACCCAGTACTTC; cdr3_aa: CASSRRQGETQYF
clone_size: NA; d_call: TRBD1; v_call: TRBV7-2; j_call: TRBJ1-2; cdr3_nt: TGTGCCAGCAGCCCCGACAGGGCCGGGGGCTACACCTTC; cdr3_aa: CASSPDRAGGYTF
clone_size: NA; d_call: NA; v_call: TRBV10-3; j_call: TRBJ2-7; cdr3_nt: TGTGCCATCAGTGGGGGCTCCTACGAGCAGTACTTC; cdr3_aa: CAISGGSYEQYF
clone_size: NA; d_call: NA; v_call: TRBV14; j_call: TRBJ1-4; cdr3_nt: TGTGCCAGCAGCCAAGGGTTGGGCGAAAAACTGTTTTTT; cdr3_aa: CASSQGLGEKLFF
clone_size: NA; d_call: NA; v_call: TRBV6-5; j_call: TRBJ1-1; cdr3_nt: TGTGCCAGCAGTTACCGGTTGGGGAACACTGAAGCTTTCTTT; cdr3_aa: CASSYRLGNTEAFF
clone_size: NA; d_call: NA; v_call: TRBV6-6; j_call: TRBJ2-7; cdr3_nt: TGTGCCAGCAGTCAAACTAGGTACGAGCAGTACTTC; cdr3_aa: CASSQTRYEQYF
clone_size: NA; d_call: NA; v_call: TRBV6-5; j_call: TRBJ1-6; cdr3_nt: TGTGCCAGCAGTTACGGATGGGATAATAATTCACCCCTCCACTTT; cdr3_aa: CASSYGWDNNSPLHF
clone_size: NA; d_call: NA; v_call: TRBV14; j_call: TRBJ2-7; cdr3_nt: TGTGCCAGCAGCCTATTCTCCTACGAGCAGTACTTC; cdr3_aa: CASSLFSYEQYF
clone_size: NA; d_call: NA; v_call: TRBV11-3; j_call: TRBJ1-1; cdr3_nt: TGTGCCAGCAGCTTCGGGGATACTGAAGCTTTCTTT; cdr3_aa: CASSFGDTEAFF